The 20 T cell receptor beta chains given below trace back to one sample, sequenced in a study of Ad26.COV2.S vaccination and SARS-CoV-2 variants. Treatment here: about 20 received Ad26.COV2.S at low or high dose, single or two shots; five or six received placebo; per-sample allocation not given. Each sample was drawn 63 days after the first injection (of vaccine or placebo). The data were produced by immunoSEQ multiplex PCR, yet TCRdb's version contains in-frame clones alone and is incomplete. The table has roughly 320,000 clones, 70% to 90% seen once; the top ten hold under 2.5%. Sample: peripheral blood, taken in a trial of Ad26.COV2.S vaccine versus placebo. The receptors come from a person aged 18 to 65 who received the Ad26.COV2.S COVID-19 vaccine or a placebo.

The rearrangement uses TRBV27 and TRBJ2-5; 10 positions match TRBD1. Trimming cost V 5 bases and J 4 bases; bases outside gene matches: 7. This CDR3 spans 15 amino acids. Germline values: CDR1 MNHEY, CDR2 SMNVEV (reference sequence). CDR3: CASSVPGQGIETQYF. The CDR3 nucleotides are TGTGCCAGCAGTGTACCGGGACAGGGGATAGAGACCCAGTACTTC.

The genes are TRBV19 and TRBJ1-5; a possible D gene is TRBD1 (5 bases). The germline gives CDR1 LNHDA, CDR2 SQIVND (reference sequence). The CDR3 loop spans 14 amino acids. Trimming removed 6 bases at V and 7 bases at J, with 16 bases between. The CDR3 sequence: CASSPGSREQPQHF. The CDR3 DNA follows: TGTGCCAGTAGCCCTGGGTCCAGGGAACAGCCCCAGCATTTT.

The chain uses TRBV19 and TRBJ2-7; no clear D. Germline V gene sequence: CDR1 LNHDA, CDR2 SQIVND (reference sequence). The CDR3 loop spans 13 amino acids. V shed 4 bases and J shed 6 bases, with 13 bases lying between them. In DNA, the CDR3 is TGTGCCAGTAGTAGTAGCCACATCTCCGAGCAGTACTTC. The encoded protein is CASSSSHISEQYF. The full variable domain, with the rest looked up from reference TRBV19 and TRBJ2-7, is DGGITQSPKYLFRKEGQNVTLSCEQNLNHDAMYWYRQDPGQGLRLIYYSQIVNDFQKGDIAEGYSVSREKKESFPLTVTSAQKNPTAFYLCASSSSHISEQYFGPGTRLTVT.

The chain recombines TRBV6-4 with TRBJ2-3; D call uncertain. Trimming pared 4 bases from V and 2 bases from J, leaving 10 bases between. The V gene's germline CDR1 is MRHNA and CDR2 SNTAGT. This CDR3 contains 14 residues. The DNA of the CDR3 is TGTGCCAGCAGTGTGGAGCTATTCACAGATACGCAGTATTTT. Residues: CASSVELFTDTQYF.

V gene TRBV10-3 combines with J gene TRBJ1-2, with D possibly TRBD1 on 5 matching bases. V gave up 0 bases and J gave up 6 bases, with 11 bases separating them. The germline gives CDR1 ENHRY, CDR2 SYGVKD. The CDR3 is 14 residues long. CDR3 sequence reads: CAISESAGVNGYTF. In DNA, the CDR3 is TGTGCCATCAGTGAGTCTGCGGGGGTTAATGGCTACACCTTC.

V usage is TRBV6-4 and J usage is TRBJ2-5, with TRBD1 matching over 8 bases. Unmatched junction bases numbered 9, after V lost 0 bases and J lost 6 bases. CDR3 length: 16 residues. Germline CDR1 MRHNA, CDR2 SNTAGT. The CDR3 is CASSDSRGRGDQTQYF. As DNA, the CDR3 is TGTGCCAGCAGTGACTCCAGGGGGCGAGGGGATCAGACCCAGTACTTC.

The table lists this clone with a few counts. The rearrangement uses TRBV30 and TRBJ2-3; TRBD1 agrees at 11 bases. The junction had 9 bases not matched to a gene; V was cut back by 5 bases and J by 5 bases. The CDR3 is 15 amino acids. CDR1 and CDR2 (germline): GTSNPN, SVGIG (reference sequence). The CDR3 sequence is CAWAPGQGEIDTQYF. DNA for the CDR3: TGTGCCTGGGCCCCGGGACAGGGGGAGATAGATACGCAGTATTTT.

The chain carries TRBV5-1 and TRBJ1-1, with a weak D call TRBD1 (6 bases). Trimming took off 0 bases at V and 4 bases at J, with 13 bases between the two ends. Looked up from germline, CDR1 is SGHRS and CDR2 is YFSETQ. The CDR3 extends over 15 amino acids. This CDR3 reads CASSLVGGFSTEAFF. The CDR3 DNA reads as TGCGCCAGCAGCTTGGTTGGGGGCTTTTCCACTGAAGCTTTCTTT.

This clone is a singleton in its sample. The chain uses TRBV29-1 and TRBJ1-4, with D possibly TRBD1 on 5 matching bases. The CDR3 spans 15 residues. Germline V gene data show CDR1 as SQVTM and CDR2 as ANQGSEA. Trimming removed 2 bases at V and 7 bases at J, with 17 bases between. The chain's CDR3 is CSVELRAGRIEKLFF. The DNA for the CDR3 is TGCAGCGTTGAACTCAGGGCCGGTCGAATTGAAAAACTGTTTTTT.

This clone occurred once. The V call is TRBV2, the J call TRBJ2-5, with 10 bases that match TRBD2. Germline V gene data show CDR1 as SNHLY and CDR2 as FYNNEI. The CDR3 contains 12 residues. After removal of 10 bases from V and 4 bases from J, the junction contained 3 bases not matched to a gene. The CDR3 reads CATGTSAETQYF. The CDR3, as DNA: TGTGCCACCGGGACTAGCGCAGAGACCCAGTACTTC.

As concerns this clone: The junction departs from the called germline gene at one end, perhaps through a read error. The chain is built from TRBV5-1 and TRBJ1-4; D gene unclear. CDR1 SGHRS and CDR2 YFSETQ come from the germline V gene. The CDR3 loop spans 14 amino acids. CDR3 in amino acids: CASSPGGRNENLFF. CDR3 DNA: TGCGCCAGCAGCCCCGGAGGACGGAATGAAAACCTGTTTTTT.

The V gene is TRBV4-1, the J gene TRBJ2-7, with TRBD1 matching over 12 bases. V was clipped by 3 bases and J by 1 base; unmatched bases: 1. Germline V lookup: CDR1 MGHRA, CDR2 YSYEKL. The CDR3 extends over 15 amino acids. As DNA, the CDR3 is TGCGCCAGCAGCCAGGGACAGGGGGCTTCCTACGAGCAGTACTTC. Translated, it gives CASSQGQGASYEQYF.

The J gene is TRBJ2-1, the V gene TRBV5-4; D possibly matches TRBD1 or TRBD2 (5 bases each). V was pared by 3 bases and J by 1 base, with 11 bases between. The germline V gene encodes CDR1 SGHNT and CDR2 YYREEE (reference sequence). CDR3 length: 15 residues. CDR3 nucleotides: TGTGCCAGCAGCTCGGGGACCAGTTCCTACAATGAGCAGTTCTTC. Translated, it gives CASSSGTSSYNEQFF. Complete variable domain (other parts from reference TRBV5-4 and TRBJ2-1): ETGVTQSPTHLIKTRGQQVTLRCSSQSGHNTVSWYQQALGQGPQFIFQYYREEENGRGNFPPRFSGLQFPNYSSELNVNALELDDSALYLCASSSGTSSYNEQFFGPGTRLTVL.

This chain joins TRBV11-1 and TRBJ2-4; D not certain. The CDR3 totals 12 residues. Germline CDR1 reads SGHAT; CDR2 reads FQDESV (reference sequence). The V end lost 5 bases, the J end lost 4 bases, and 6 bases lay between the germline ends. Here the CDR3 reads CASSPRKNIQYF. The CDR3 DNA reads TGTGCCAGCAGCCCCCGTAAAAACATTCAGTACTTC.

V usage is TRBV5-4 and J usage is TRBJ2-7; the D gene is possibly TRBD2 (6 bases). CDR3 size: 14 residues. The germline V and J ends were trimmed by 1 base and 3 bases, with 11 bases remaining between them. Per germline, CDR1 SGHNT and CDR2 YYREEE (reference sequence). CDR3 coding DNA: TGTGCCAGCAGCTTGTATCCGGGGGACTACGAGCAGTACTTC. It specifies CASSLYPGDYEQYF.

This clone was counted once. This chain joins TRBV5-8 and TRBJ2-7, with no clear D. V lost 0 bases and J lost 3, with 4 bases in between. Germline CDR1 reads SGHTS; CDR2 reads YDEGEE. CDR3 length: 12 amino acids. CDR3 DNA: TGTGCCAGCAGCTTGGGGGGCTACGAGCAGTACTTC. The encoded protein is CASSLGGYEQYF. Drawing the rest from reference TRBV5-8 and TRBJ2-7, the complete variable domain is EAGVTQSPTHLIKTRGQQATLRCSPISGHTSVYWYQQALGLGLQFLLWYDEGEERNRGNFPPRFSGRQFPNYSSELNVNALELEDSALYLCASSLGGYEQYFGPGTRLTVT.

In its sample, this clone was seen once. This chain uses TRBV6-6 with TRBJ1-4; 7 bases fit TRBD1. After removal of 6 bases from V and 5 bases from J, the junction contained 6 bases not matched to a gene. Germline assignment: CDR1 MNHNY and CDR2 SVGAGI (reference sequence). CDR3 size: 14 residues. The CDR3 spells CASSPGQTNEKLFF. Written as DNA, the CDR3 is TGTGCCAGCAGCCCGGGACAGACGAATGAAAAACTGTTTTTT.

In nucleotides, the CDR3 is TGTGCCAGCAGCCTGGGCAGGCTGTCCTACAATGAGCAGTTCTTC. It translates to CASSLGRLSYNEQFF. The chain couples TRBV3-1 (or the pseudogene TRBV3-2) to TRBJ2-1; D gene ambiguous. V was clipped by 4 bases and J by 1 base, with 11 bases between them. The germline V gene encodes CDR1 LGHDT and CDR2 YNNKEL (reference sequence). The CDR3 consists of 15 residues.

This clone occurred once. The chain couples TRBV14 to TRBJ1-4, with a tentative D call TRBD1 (5 bases). Germline V CDR1 and CDR2: SGHDN, FVKESK. V lost 5 bases and J lost 8, with 15 bases in between. The CDR3 runs to 14 residues. CDR3 coding DNA: TGTGCCAGCAGCACGCAGGGACGGGGAGAAAAACTGTTTTTT. It specifies CASSTQGRGEKLFF.

The chain carries TRBV11-2 and TRBJ2-1; D might be TRBD1 or TRBD2, each matching 5 bases. CDR3 length equals 16 residues. Germline assignment: CDR1 SGHAT and CDR2 FQNNGV. V was trimmed by 5 bases and J by 4 bases, leaving 18 bases between them. The CDR3 reads CASSGALRDLYNEQFF. CDR3 DNA sequence: TGTGCCAGCAGCGGGGCCCTCCGGGACCTGTACAATGAGCAGTTCTTC.